This TCR beta chain originates from a study of PD-L1 blockade in urothelial cancer. Study background: Per tumor, median counts were around 1,500 T cells and more than 950 unique TCRs.

Profiled with immunoSEQ multiplex PCR; TCRdb holds only in-frame clones, not every one. The repertoire holds under 200 clones, with just over 30% as singletons. J gave up 7 bases and V 6 bases, and 18 bases lay outside the gene matches. Germline CDR1 is LNHDA and CDR2 is SQIVND (reference sequence). The CDR3 contains 18 residues. Sample: tumor tissue, taken before atezolizumab (anti-PD-L1) treatment. This TCR was recovered from a man between 65 and 79 years old with urothelial cancer. The chain employs TRBV19 and TRBJ2-2; TRBD1 aligns across 9 bases. CDR3 in amino acids: CASRTGTGLAGVSGELFF. Here the CDR3 DNA reads TGTGCCAGTAGGACCGGGACAGGGTTGGCGGGAGTGAGCGGGGAGCTGTTTTTT.